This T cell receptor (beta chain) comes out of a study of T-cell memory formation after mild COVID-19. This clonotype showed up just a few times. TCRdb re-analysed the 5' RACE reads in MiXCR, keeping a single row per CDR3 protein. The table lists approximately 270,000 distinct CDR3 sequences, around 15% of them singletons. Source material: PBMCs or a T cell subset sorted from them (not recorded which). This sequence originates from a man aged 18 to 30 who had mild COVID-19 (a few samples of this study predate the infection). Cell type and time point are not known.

The CDR3 region has the DNA TGTGCCAGCAGCTTAGTCGGCGGGGGGCCCCAAGAGACCCAGTACTTC. This translates into CASSLVGGGPQETQYF. The chain links TRBV7-2 to TRBJ2-5; 8 bases line up with TRBD2. V lost 1 base and J lost 1; bases outside the gene matches: 5. Germline V gene sequence: CDR1 SGHTA, CDR2 FQGNSA. The CDR3 extends over 16 amino acids.